The sequence of this T cell receptor beta chain was determined in a study of PD-1 blockade in classical Hodgkin lymphoma. The CDR3 totals 15 residues. Germline CDR1 and CDR2: MNHNS and SASEGT. V lost 4 bases and J 3 bases, leaving 16 bases between the germline ends. As to time point: cycle 4 day 1 (C4D1), after about 6 weeks of nivolumab. Each and every patient relapsed after autologous stem cell transplantation, and patients got differing brentuximab vedotin exposure. Only in-frame clones appear in the TCRdb table, and some are missing; sequencing was by immunoSEQ multiplex PCR. This sample has roughly 64,000 clones; roughly 89% occur once, and the top ten carry 10% to 13%.

The J gene is TRBJ2-7, the V gene TRBV6-1; D could derive from TRBD1 or TRBD2 (5 bases each). The TCR sequence derives from a human donor with classical Hodgkin lymphoma. This specimen consisted of peripheral blood mononuclear cells (PBMCs), obtained before the fourth cycle of nivolumab. For the CDR3, the DNA is TGTGCCAGCAGTGCTTTAGGGACCAACCGCTACGAGCAGTACTTC. Encoded protein: CASSALGTNRYEQYF.